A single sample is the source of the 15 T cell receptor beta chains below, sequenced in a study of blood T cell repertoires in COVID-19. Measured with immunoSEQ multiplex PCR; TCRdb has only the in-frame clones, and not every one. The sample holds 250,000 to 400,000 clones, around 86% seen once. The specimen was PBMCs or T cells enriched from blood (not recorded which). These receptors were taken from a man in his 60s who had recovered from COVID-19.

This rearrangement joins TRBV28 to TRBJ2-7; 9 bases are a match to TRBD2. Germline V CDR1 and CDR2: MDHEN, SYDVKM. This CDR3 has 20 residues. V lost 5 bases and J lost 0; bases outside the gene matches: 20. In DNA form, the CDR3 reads TGTGCCAGCAGTCCTAGAAGGGCTAGCGGGAACCAGATGAGCTCCTACGAGCAGTACTTC. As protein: CASSPRRASGNQMSSYEQYF.

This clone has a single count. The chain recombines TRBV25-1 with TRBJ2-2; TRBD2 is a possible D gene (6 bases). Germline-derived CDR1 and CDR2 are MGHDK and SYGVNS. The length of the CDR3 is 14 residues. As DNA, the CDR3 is TGTGCTCTAATCGGGAGACCTGACACCGGGGAGCTGTTTTTT. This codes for CALIGRPDTGELFF.

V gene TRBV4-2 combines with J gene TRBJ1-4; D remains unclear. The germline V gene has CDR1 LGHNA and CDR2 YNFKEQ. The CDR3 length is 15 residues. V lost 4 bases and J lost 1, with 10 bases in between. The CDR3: CASSPMAGTNEKLFF. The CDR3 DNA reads TGTGCCAGCAGCCCAATGGCGGGAACTAATGAAAAACTGTTTTTT.

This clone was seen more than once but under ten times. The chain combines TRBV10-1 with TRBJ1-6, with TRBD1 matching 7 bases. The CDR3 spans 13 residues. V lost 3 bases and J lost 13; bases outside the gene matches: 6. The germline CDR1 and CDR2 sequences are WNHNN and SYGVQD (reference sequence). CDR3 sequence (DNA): TGCGCCAGCAGTGAATCGCGGGACAGTCCCCTCCACTTT. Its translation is CASSESRDSPLHF.

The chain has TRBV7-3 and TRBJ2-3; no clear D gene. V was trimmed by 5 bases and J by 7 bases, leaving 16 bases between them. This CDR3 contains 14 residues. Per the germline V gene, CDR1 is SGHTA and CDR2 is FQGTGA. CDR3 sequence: CASSPPGSQNTQYF. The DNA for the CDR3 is TGTGCCAGCAGCCCTCCCGGGTCCCAAAATACGCAGTATTTT.

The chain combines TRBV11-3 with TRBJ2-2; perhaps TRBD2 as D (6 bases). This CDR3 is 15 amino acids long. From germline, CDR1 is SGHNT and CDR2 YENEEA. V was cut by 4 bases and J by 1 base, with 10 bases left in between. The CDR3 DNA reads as TGTGCCAGCAGCTCCGGGACTGGGAACACCGGGGAGCTGTTTTTT. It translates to CASSSGTGNTGELFF.

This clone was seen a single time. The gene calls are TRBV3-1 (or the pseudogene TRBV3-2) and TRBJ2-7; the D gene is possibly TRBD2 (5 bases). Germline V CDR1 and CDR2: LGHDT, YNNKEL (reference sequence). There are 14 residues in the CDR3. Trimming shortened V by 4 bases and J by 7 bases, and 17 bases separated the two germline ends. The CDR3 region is CASSPGLLPVEQYF. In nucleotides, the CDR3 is TGTGCCAGCAGCCCCGGACTCCTACCGGTTGAGCAGTACTTC.

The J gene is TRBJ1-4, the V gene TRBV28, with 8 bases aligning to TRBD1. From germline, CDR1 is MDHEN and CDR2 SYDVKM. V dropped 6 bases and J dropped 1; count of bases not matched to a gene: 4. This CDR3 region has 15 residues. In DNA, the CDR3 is TGTGCCAGCAGCTGGACAGGGATAACTAATGAAAAACTGTTTTTT. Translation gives CASSWTGITNEKLFF.

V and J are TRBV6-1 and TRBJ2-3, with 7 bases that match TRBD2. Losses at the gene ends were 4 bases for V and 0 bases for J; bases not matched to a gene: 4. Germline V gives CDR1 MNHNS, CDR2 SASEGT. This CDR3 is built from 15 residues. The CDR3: CASSGAGRSTDTQYF. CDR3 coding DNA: TGTGCCAGCAGTGGAGCGGGGCGGAGCACAGATACGCAGTATTTT.

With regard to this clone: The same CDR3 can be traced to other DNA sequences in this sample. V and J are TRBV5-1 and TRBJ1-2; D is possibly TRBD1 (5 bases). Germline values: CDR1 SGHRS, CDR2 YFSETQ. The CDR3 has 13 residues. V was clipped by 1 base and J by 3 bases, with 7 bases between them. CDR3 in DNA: TGCGCCAGCAGCTTGCAGGGCGACTATGGCTACACCTTC. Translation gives CASSLQGDYGYTF.

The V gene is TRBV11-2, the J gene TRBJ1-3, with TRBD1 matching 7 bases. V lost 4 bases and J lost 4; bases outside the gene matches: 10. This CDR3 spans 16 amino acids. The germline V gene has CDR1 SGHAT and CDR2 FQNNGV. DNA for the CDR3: TGTGCCAGCAGCTCACAAAACAGGGGCGCAGGAAACACCATATATTTT. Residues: CASSSQNRGAGNTIYF.

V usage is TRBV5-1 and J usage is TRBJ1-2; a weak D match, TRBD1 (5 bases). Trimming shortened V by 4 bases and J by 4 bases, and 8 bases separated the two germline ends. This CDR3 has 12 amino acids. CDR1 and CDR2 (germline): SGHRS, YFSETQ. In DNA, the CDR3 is TGCGCCAGCAGCGGCGACAGCTATGGCTACACCTTC. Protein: CASSGDSYGYTF.

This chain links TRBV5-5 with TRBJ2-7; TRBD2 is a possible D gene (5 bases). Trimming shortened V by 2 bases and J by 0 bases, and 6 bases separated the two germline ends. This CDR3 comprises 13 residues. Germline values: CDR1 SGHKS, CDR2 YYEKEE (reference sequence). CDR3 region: CASSFEGSYEQYF. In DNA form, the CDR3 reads TGTGCCAGCAGCTTCGAGGGCTCCTACGAGCAGTACTTC. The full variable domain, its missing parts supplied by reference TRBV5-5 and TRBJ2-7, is DAGVTQSPTHLIKTRGQQVTLRCSPISGHKSVSWYQQVLGQGPQFIFQYYEKEERGRGNFPDRFSARQFPNYSSELNVNALLLGDSALYLCASSFEGSYEQYFGPGTRLTVT.

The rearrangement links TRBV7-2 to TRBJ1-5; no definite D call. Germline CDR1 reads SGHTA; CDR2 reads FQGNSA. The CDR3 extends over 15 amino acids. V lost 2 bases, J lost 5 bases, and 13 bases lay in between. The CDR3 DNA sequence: TGTGCCAGCAGCTTATTCGGCCAGGTCGATCAGCCCCAGCATTTT. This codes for CASSLFGQVDQPQHF. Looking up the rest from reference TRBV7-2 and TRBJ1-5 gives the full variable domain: GAGVSQSPSNKVTEKGKDVELRCDPISGHTALYWYRQSLGQGLEFLIYFQGNSAPDKSGLPSDRFSAERTGGSVSTLTIQRTQQEDSAVYLCASSLFGQVDQPQHFGDGTRLSIL.

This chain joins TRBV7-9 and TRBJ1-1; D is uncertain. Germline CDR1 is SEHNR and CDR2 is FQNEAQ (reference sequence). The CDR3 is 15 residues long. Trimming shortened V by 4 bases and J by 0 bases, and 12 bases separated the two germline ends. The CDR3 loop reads CASSSMGWLNTEAFF. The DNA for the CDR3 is TGTGCCAGCAGCTCAATGGGCTGGTTGAACACTGAAGCTTTCTTT. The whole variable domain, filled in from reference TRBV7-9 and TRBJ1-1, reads DTGVSQNPRHKITKRGQNVTFRCDPISEHNRLYWYRQTLGQGPEFLTYFQNEAQLEKSRLLSDRFSAERPKGSFSTLEIQRTEQGDSAMYLCASSSMGWLNTEAFFGQGTRLTVV.